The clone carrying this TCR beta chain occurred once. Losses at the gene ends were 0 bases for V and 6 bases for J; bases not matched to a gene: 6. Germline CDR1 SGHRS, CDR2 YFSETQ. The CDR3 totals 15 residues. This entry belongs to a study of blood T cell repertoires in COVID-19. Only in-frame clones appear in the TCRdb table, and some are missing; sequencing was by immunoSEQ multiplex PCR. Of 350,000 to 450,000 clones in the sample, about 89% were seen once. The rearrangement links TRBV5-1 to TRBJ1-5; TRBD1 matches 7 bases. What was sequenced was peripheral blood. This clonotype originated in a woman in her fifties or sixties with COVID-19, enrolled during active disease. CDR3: CASSLGDRVGQPQHF. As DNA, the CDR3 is TGCGCCAGCAGCTTGGGAGACAGGGTAGGTCAGCCCCAGCATTTT.